The next 4 T cell receptor beta chains were all read from a single sample in a study of cytomegalovirus exposure and HLA in healthy donors. Sequencing used immunoSEQ multiplex PCR; TCRdb keeps in-frame clones, though not all of them. The table has about 360,000 clones, about nine tenths seen once. Sequencing was performed on PBMCs. The receptor set was obtained from a woman younger than 35 in good health and CMV-seronegative.

V and J are TRBV27 and TRBJ2-2; 13 bases agree with TRBD2. Trimming cost V 3 bases and J 2 bases; bases outside gene matches: 3. The germline CDR1 and CDR2 sequences are MNHEY and SMNVEV (reference sequence). This CDR3 contains 17 residues. CDR3 sequence: CASSFRTSGSNTGELFF. CDR3 DNA: TGTGCCAGCAGTTTCAGGACTAGCGGGAGTAACACCGGGGAGCTGTTTTTT.

The gene calls are TRBV20-1 and TRBJ2-2; unclear D gene. With 4 bases removed from V and 8 bases from J, the gap between germline ends came to 8 bases. The CDR3 is 11 residues long. Germline V gives CDR1 DFQATT, CDR2 SNEGSKA (reference sequence). CDR3 nucleotides: TGCAGTGCTAATTACTGGGGGGAGCTGTTTTTT. This translates into CSANYWGELFF.

The rearrangement uses TRBV6-5 and TRBJ2-3; a weak D match, TRBD2 (6 bases). The ends were cut back, 0 bases at V and 0 bases at J, with 10 bases in the middle. Per the germline V gene, CDR1 is MNHEY and CDR2 is SVGAGI. CDR3 length equals 16 residues. The CDR3 region is CASSYSLATSTDTQYF. CDR3 coding DNA: TGTGCCAGCAGTTACTCGCTAGCGACTAGCACAGATACGCAGTATTTT.

This clone appeared a single time. V gene TRBV15 combines with J gene TRBJ1-2; 8 positions match TRBD1. The CDR3 loop spans 13 amino acids. The germline gives CDR1 LNHNV, CDR2 YYDKDF (reference sequence). V dropped 2 bases and J dropped 14; count of bases not matched to a gene: 10. This CDR3 reads CATSRLFRGLRTF. CDR3 sequence (DNA): TGTGCCACCAGCAGACTGTTCAGGGGGCTGCGAACCTTC.